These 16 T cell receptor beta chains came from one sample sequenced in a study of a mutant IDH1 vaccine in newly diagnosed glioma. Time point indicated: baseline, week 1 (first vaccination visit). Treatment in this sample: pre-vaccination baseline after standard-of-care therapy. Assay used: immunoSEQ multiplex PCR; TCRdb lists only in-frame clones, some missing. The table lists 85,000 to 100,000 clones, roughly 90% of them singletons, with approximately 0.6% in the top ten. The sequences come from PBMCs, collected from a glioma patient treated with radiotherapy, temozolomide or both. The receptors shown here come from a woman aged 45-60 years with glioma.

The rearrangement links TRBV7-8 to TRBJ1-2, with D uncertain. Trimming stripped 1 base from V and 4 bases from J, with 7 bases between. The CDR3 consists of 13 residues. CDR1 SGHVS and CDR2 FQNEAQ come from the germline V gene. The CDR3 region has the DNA TGTGCCAGCAGCTTAGGGGAGAGCTATGGCTACACCTTC. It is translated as CASSLGESYGYTF. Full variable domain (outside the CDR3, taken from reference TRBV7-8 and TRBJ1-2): GAGVSQSPRYKVAKRGQDVALRCDPISGHVSLFWYQQALGQGPEFLTYFQNEAQLDKSGLPSDRFFAERPEGSVSTLKIQRTQQEDSAVYLCASSLGESYGYTFGSGTRLTVV.

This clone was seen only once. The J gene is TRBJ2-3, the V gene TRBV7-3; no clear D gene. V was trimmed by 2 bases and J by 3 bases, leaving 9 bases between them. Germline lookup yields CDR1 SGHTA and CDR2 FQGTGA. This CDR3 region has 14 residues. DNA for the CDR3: TGTGCCAGCAGCTTACACCTGCCGACAGATACGCAGTATTTT. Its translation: CASSLHLPTDTQYF.

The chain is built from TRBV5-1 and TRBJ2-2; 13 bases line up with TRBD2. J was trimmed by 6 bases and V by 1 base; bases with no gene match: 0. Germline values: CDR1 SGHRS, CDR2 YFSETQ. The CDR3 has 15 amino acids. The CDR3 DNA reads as TGCGCCAGCAGCTTGACTAGCGGGAGGGCCGGGGAGCTGTTTTTT. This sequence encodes CASSLTSGRAGELFF.

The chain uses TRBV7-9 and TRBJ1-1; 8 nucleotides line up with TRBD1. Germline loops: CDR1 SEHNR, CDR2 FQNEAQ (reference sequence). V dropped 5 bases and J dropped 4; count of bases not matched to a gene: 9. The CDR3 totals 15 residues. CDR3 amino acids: CASSSFGGTGTEAFF. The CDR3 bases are TGTGCCAGCAGCAGCTTTGGCGGGACAGGCACTGAAGCTTTCTTT.

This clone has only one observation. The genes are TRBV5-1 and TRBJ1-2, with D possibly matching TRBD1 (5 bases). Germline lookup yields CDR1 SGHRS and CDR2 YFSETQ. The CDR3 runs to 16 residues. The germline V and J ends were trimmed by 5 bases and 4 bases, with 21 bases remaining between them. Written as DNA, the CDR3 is TGCGCCAGCAGAGATCAGACCTGGCGGGGGAGCTATGGCTACACCTTC. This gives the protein CASRDQTWRGSYGYTF. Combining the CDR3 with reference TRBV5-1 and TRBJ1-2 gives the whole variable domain KAGVTQTPRYLIKTRGQQVTLSCSPISGHRSVSWYQQTPGQGLQFLFEYFSETQRNKGNFPGRFSGRQFSNSRSEMNVSTLELGDSALYLCASRDQTWRGSYGYTFGSGTRLTVV.

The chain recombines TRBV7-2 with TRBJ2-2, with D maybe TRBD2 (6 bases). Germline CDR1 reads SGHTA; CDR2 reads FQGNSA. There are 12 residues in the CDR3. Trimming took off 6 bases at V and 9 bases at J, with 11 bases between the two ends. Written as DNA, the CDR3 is TGTGCCAGCAGTTCTAGCGCCCGGGAGCTGTTTTTT. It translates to CASSSSARELFF.

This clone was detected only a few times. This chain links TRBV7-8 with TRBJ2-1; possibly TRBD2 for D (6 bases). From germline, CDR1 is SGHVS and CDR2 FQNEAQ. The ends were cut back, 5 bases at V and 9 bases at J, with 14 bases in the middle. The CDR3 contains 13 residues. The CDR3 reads CASSARLVPEQFF. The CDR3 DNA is TGTGCCAGCAGCGCGAGACTAGTCCCTGAGCAGTTCTTC.

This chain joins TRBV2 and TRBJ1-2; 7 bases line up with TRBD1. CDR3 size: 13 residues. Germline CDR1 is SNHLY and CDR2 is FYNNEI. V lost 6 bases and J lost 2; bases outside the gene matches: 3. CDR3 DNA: TGTGCCAGCAGACAGGGGTTCAACTATGGCTACACCTTC. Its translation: CASRQGFNYGYTF.

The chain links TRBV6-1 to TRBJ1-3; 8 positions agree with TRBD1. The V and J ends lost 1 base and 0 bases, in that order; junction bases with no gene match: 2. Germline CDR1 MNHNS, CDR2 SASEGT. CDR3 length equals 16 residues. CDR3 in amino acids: CASSEGTGPSGNTIYF. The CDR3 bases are TGTGCCAGCAGTGAAGGGACAGGGCCCTCTGGAAACACCATATATTTT.

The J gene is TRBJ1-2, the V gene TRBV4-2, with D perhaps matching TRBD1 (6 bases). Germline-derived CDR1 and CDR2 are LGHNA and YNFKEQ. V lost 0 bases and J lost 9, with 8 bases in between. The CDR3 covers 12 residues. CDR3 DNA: TGTGCCAGCAGCCAAGAGGACAGACGCTACACCTTC. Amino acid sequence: CASSQEDRRYTF.

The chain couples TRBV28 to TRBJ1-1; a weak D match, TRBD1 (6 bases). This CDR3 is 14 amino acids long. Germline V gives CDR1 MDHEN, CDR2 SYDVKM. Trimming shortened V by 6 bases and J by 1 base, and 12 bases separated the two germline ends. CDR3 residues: CASRRLDRNTEAFF. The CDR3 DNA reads TGTGCCAGCAGGCGATTGGACAGGAACACTGAAGCTTTCTTT.

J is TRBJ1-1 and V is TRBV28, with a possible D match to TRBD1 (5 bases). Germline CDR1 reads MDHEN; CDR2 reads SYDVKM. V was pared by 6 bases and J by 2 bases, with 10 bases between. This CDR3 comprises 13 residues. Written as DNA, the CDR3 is TGTGCCAGCAGCCGGGGCGGAAACACTGAAGCTTTCTTT. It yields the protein CASSRGGNTEAFF.

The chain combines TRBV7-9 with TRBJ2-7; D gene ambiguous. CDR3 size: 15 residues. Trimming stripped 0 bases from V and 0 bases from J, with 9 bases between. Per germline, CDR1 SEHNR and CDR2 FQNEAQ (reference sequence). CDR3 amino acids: CASSLAGSGSYEQYF. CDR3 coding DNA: TGTGCCAGCAGCTTAGCCGGATCCGGCTCCTACGAGCAGTACTTC.

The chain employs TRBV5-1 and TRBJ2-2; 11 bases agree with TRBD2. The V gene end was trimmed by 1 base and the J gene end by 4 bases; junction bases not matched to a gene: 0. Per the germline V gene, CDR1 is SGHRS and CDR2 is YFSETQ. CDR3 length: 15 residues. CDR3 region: CASSLTSGSTGELFF. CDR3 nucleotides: TGCGCCAGCAGCTTGACTAGCGGGAGCACCGGGGAGCTGTTTTTT.

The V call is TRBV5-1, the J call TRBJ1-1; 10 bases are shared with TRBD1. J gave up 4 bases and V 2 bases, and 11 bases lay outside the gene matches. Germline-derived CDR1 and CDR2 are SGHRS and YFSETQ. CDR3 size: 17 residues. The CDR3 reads CASSFRGQGVRSTEAFF. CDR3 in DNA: TGCGCCAGCAGCTTTAGAGGACAGGGGGTTCGTAGCACTGAAGCTTTCTTT.

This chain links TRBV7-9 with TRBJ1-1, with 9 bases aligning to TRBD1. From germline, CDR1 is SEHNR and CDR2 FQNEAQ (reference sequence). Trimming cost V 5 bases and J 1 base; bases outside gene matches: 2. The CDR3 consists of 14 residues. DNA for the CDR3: TGTGCCAGCAGCCTACAGGGGGCGAACACTGAAGCTTTCTTT. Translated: CASSLQGANTEAFF.